This is a list of T cell receptor beta chains from one sample in a study of T-cell reconstitution after alpha-beta-depleted transplantation in children. TCRdb ran MiXCR on the PCR reads and lists one entry per CDR3 protein. The table shows about 980,000 distinct CDR3 sequences, with under 30% occurring only once. The sample in question was PBMCs, mostly from graft donor cells, obtained 360 days after TCRalphabeta/CD19-depleted stem cell transplant. The origin of the receptors is a boy in the first two years of life who had a stem cell transplant for SCID, so the T cells may come from the graft donor. Each CDR3 is given with its conserved first and last residue. Fields, in order: clone size, CDR3 length, V gene, J gene, CDR3 protein. A clone size is listed for some rows: how often the clone was seen (once, few, many), or a class if it is expanded.

size: NA; length: 19; V: TRBV20-1; J: TRBJ2-6; CDR3: CSARRRAGQGVSGANVLTF
size: few; length: 14; V: TRBV14; J: TRBJ2-7; CDR3: CASSPSRGPYEQYF
size: NA; length: 14; V: TRBV29-1; J: TRBJ2-3; CDR3: CSVAPAPSKDTQYF
size: few; length: 16; V: TRBV27; J: TRBJ2-7; CDR3: CASSLSWGLSSYEQYF
size: NA; length: 16; V: TRBV28; J: TRBJ1-1; CDR3: CASSLRWRGLPTEAFF
size: few; length: 15; V: TRBV9; J: TRBJ2-5; CDR3: CASSLGNLNQETQYF
size: NA; length: 15; V: TRBV7-9; J: TRBJ2-3; CDR3: CASLPSGGATDTQYF
size: NA; length: 14; V: TRBV2; J: TRBJ2-2; CDR3: CASSPGYEGGELFF
size: NA; length: 15; V: TRBV7-2; J: TRBJ2-7; CDR3: CASSSLAGARYEQYF
size: NA; length: 15; V: TRBV20-1; J: TRBJ2-5; CDR3: CSARDPLPALETQYF
size: NA; length: 15; V: TRBV19; J: TRBJ1-1; CDR3: CASSISAGPRTEAFF
size: NA; length: 17; V: TRBV12-3/TRBV12-4; J: TRBJ2-1; CDR3: CASSLRPLRDRYNEQFF
size: NA; length: 12; V: TRBV7-9; J: TRBJ1-2; CDR3: CASSQGQNGYTF
size: few; length: 14; V: TRBV29-1; J: TRBJ2-3; CDR3: CSVSGTSGSDTQYF
size: few; length: 14; V: TRBV5-1; J: TRBJ2-7; CDR3: CASGTRASSYEQYF
size: NA; length: 15; V: TRBV5-1; J: TRBJ2-2; CDR3: CASSSTSGATGELFF
size: NA; length: 14; V: TRBV12-3/TRBV12-4; J: TRBJ2-7; CDR3: CASSLGGAVHEQYF
size: few; length: 14; V: TRBV12-3/TRBV12-4; J: TRBJ2-1; CDR3: CASSPLAGASEQFF
size: NA; length: 12; V: TRBV30; J: TRBJ2-7; CDR3: CAWSSLNYEQYF
size: NA; length: 14; V: TRBV7-9; J: TRBJ2-2; CDR3: CASSFEARTGELFF
size: once; length: 12; V: TRBV18; J: TRBJ1-1; CDR3: CASSPPRTEAFF
size: few; length: 14; V: TRBV12-3/TRBV12-4; J: TRBJ2-2; CDR3: CASSLPGTAGELFF
size: NA; length: 14; V: TRBV2; J: TRBJ2-6; CDR3: CASSVLAGANVLTF
size: NA; length: 14; V: TRBV3-1; J: TRBJ1-5; CDR3: CASSQARGNQPQHF
size: few; length: 13; V: TRBV7-6; J: TRBJ2-5; CDR3: CASRTTGAETQYF
size: NA; length: 15; V: TRBV5-1; J: TRBJ2-1; CDR3: CASSASSGGDNEQFF
size: NA; length: 13; V: TRBV12-3/TRBV12-4; J: TRBJ2-5; CDR3: CASSLAHSQTQYF
size: few; length: 14; V: TRBV12-3/TRBV12-4; J: TRBJ1-1; CDR3: CASRTDYWTAEAFF
size: NA; length: 15; V: TRBV4-1; J: TRBJ1-4; CDR3: CASSQGPLAIEKLFF
size: few; length: 18; V: TRBV3-1; J: TRBJ2-3; CDR3: CASSQDFLAGVYTDTQYF
size: NA; length: 15; V: TRBV7-2; J: TRBJ2-2; CDR3: CASGKGDRETGELFF
size: NA; length: 16; V: TRBV12-3/TRBV12-4; J: TRBJ2-7; CDR3: CASSLSPYRPSYEQYF
size: few; length: 15; V: TRBV5-1; J: TRBJ2-1; CDR3: CASTLDRGRVNEQFF
size: NA; length: 14; V: TRBV7-9; J: TRBJ1-1; CDR3: CASSLQGGFTEAFF